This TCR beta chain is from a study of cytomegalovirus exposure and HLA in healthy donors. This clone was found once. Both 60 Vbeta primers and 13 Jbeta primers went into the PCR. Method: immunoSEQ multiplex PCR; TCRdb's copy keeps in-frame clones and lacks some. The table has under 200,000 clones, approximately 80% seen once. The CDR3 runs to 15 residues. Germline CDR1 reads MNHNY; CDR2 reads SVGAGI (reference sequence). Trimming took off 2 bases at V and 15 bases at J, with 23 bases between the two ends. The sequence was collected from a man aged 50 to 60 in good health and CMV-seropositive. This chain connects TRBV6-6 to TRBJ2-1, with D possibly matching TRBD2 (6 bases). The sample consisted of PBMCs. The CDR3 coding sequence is TGTGCCAGCAGTTACACTCAGGTGAATGATGGGGGACTGTTCTTC. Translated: CASSYTQVNDGGLFF.